This TCR beta chain came from a study of blood T cell repertoires in COVID-19. Looked up from germline, CDR1 is MDHEN and CDR2 is SYDVKM. This CDR3 is 16 amino acids long. The V segment lost 7 bases and the J segment 8 bases; nucleotides outside the gene matches: 14. Only in-frame clones appear in the TCRdb table, and some are missing; sequencing was by immunoSEQ multiplex PCR. In the table there are roughly 100,000 clones, roughly 80% of which are singletons. The specimen sequenced was peripheral blood. The V and J genes are TRBV28 and TRBJ1-6; the match to TRBD1 covers 7 bases. The sequence was obtained from an elderly man with active or convalescent COVID-19. CDR3 region: CASIPGGQGGYSPLHF. The CDR3 nucleotides are TGTGCCAGCATTCCCGGAGGGCAGGGGGGTTATTCACCCCTCCACTTT.